The 10 T cell receptor beta chains below all came from one sample that was sequenced in a study of T cells after yellow fever vaccination. A single record per CDR3 protein comes from TCRdb applying MiXCR to the 5' RACE reads. The sample consists of some 400,000 distinct CDR3 sequences, 6% to 8% of them appearing once. The sample consisted of PBMCs, taken 5 days after the yellow fever booster vaccination. The receptor source for this set is a man aged 25 to 45 who received the YFV17D yellow fever vaccine.

The V gene is TRBV28, the J gene TRBJ2-7; D could derive from TRBD1 or TRBD2 (6 bases each). V was cut by 7 bases and J by 0 bases, with 16 bases left in between. Germline assignment: CDR1 MDHEN and CDR2 SYDVKM. This CDR3 is built from 15 residues. For the CDR3, the DNA is TGTGCCAGCACCCTGAGGGGGGCCAACTCCTACGAGCAGTACTTC. This translates into CASTLRGANSYEQYF.

This clonotype was counted only a few times. The chain couples TRBV7-2 to TRBJ2-7; 8 bases map to TRBD2. Germline values: CDR1 SGHTA, CDR2 FQGNSA. The CDR3 is made up of 14 amino acids. J gave up 2 bases and V 1 base, and 1 base lay outside the gene matches. The CDR3 DNA reads TGTGCCAGCAGCTTAGACGGGAGGGCCTACGAGCAGTACTTC. Translated, it gives CASSLDGRAYEQYF.

The sample holds many counts of this clonotype. V gene TRBV20-1 combines with J gene TRBJ2-1; D gene ambiguous. CDR1 is DFQATT, CDR2 SNEGSKA, per germline (reference sequence). The CDR3 is made up of 11 amino acids. Trimming took 0 bases from V and 16 from J, leaving 13 bases between them. In nucleotides, the CDR3 is TGCAGTGCTAGAGAAAACCGACCCCCCTTCTTC. Amino acids: CSARENRPPFF.

The J gene is TRBJ2-5, the V gene TRBV29-1, with TRBD2 as a possible D gene (6 bases). This CDR3 region has 14 residues. Trimming stripped 3 bases from V and 4 bases from J, with 15 bases between. Germline V gene sequence: CDR1 SQVTM, CDR2 ANQGSEA. The DNA of the CDR3 is TGCAGCGTTGACGGCGGGTTGGGGGGAGAGACCCAGTACTTC. Translating gives CSVDGGLGGETQYF.

Only a few counts were recorded for this clonotype. This rearrangement joins TRBV12-3 or TRBV12-4 to TRBJ1-6, with D perhaps TRBD1 (5 bases). The V gene lost 1 base and the J gene lost 11 bases, with 9 bases spanning the gap. The CDR3 is made up of 13 amino acids. This CDR3 reads CASSLEGRAPLHF. CDR3 nucleotides: TGTGCCAGCAGTTTAGAGGGACGGGCACCCCTCCACTTT.

This sequence joins TRBV20-1 and TRBJ2-4; a possible D gene is TRBD1 (5 bases). The CDR3 loop spans 16 amino acids. V was shortened by 3 bases and J by 0 bases, with 15 bases between the two germline ends. CDR1 and CDR2 (germline): DFQATT, SNEGSKA (reference sequence). The CDR3 loop is CSASLGQNIAKNIQYF. Here the CDR3 DNA reads TGCAGTGCTAGTTTGGGGCAGAACATAGCCAAAAACATTCAGTACTTC.

This clonotype was observed many times. The chain uses TRBV5-1 and TRBJ2-2, with 7 bases identical to TRBD2. The ends lost 6 bases at V and 1 base at J; junction bases unmatched: 3. Germline lookup yields CDR1 SGHRS and CDR2 YFSETQ. The CDR3 extends over 14 amino acids. This chain's CDR3 is CASNRGENTGELFF. CDR3 nucleotides: TGCGCCAGCAATCGGGGGGAGAACACCGGGGAGCTGTTTTTT.

J is TRBJ2-7 and V is TRBV7-2; no definite D call. V was shortened by 1 base and J by 0 bases, with 10 bases between the two germline ends. The CDR3 runs 15 residues. The germline V gene encodes CDR1 SGHTA and CDR2 FQGNSA. The CDR3 DNA follows: TGTGCCAGCAGCTTAGTGACTTTGAGCTCCTACGAGCAGTACTTC. As protein: CASSLVTLSSYEQYF.

This clonotype appeared a few times. The rearrangement uses TRBV20-1 and TRBJ2-3; D may be TRBD1 (6 bases). Germline loops: CDR1 DFQATT, CDR2 SNEGSKA (reference sequence). Trimming removed 6 bases from V and 4 bases from J, with 17 bases in between. The CDR3 covers 14 residues. Written as DNA, the CDR3 is TGCAGTGCCCCCGGACAGCAGAACGCAGATACGCAGTATTTT. It yields the protein CSAPGQQNADTQYF.

This clonotype appeared many times. The J gene is TRBJ1-1, the V gene TRBV27, with D maybe TRBD1 (6 bases). Germline CDR1 reads MNHEY; CDR2 reads SMNVEV (reference sequence). The CDR3 contains 15 residues. The V end lost 3 bases, the J end lost 3 bases, and 14 bases lay between the germline ends. CDR3 protein: CASSLGGAWYTEAFF. For the CDR3, the DNA is TGTGCCAGCAGTTTGGGGGGCGCTTGGTACACTGAAGCTTTCTTT.